These T cell receptor beta chains were read from a single sample in a study of cytomegalovirus exposure and HLA in healthy donors. Data came from immunoSEQ multiplex PCR; TCRdb stores just in-frame clones and leaves some out. This sample carries roughly 180,000 clones, about four fifths of them seen once, and the ten largest clones take under 2%. Sequencing was performed on PBMCs. The receptors come from a woman aged 30 to 39 in good health and CMV-seronegative. Both conserved end residues are part of each CDR3. Each record gives: CDR3 protein, CDR3 DNA, V gene, clone size, D gene, J gene. The D gene is left open where the match is weak. Some rows have no size entry. The others give once, few or many, or a class for an expanded clone.

cdr3_aa: CASSPTGTSYEQYF; cdr3_nt: TGCGCCAGCAGTCCGACCGGGACTTCCTACGAGCAGTACTTC; v_call: TRBV10-2; clone_size: -; d_call: -; j_call: TRBJ2-7
cdr3_aa: CASSERTGGSGEQFF; cdr3_nt: TGTGCCAGCAGCGAACGTACAGGGGGCTCAGGTGAGCAGTTCTTC; v_call: TRBV7-6; clone_size: -; d_call: TRBD1; j_call: TRBJ2-1
cdr3_aa: CASSKDRGYEQYF; cdr3_nt: TGCGCCAGCAGTAAGGACAGGGGTTACGAGCAGTACTTC; v_call: TRBV10-1; clone_size: -; d_call: TRBD1; j_call: TRBJ2-7
cdr3_aa: CASSFQGASNQPQHF; cdr3_nt: TGTGCCAGCAGCTTCCAGGGGGCCAGCAATCAGCCCCAGCATTTT; v_call: TRBV7-9; clone_size: -; d_call: TRBD1; j_call: TRBJ1-5
cdr3_aa: CASSLTGNSYEQYF; cdr3_nt: TGCGCCAGCAGCTTGACAGGCAACTCCTACGAGCAGTACTTC; v_call: TRBV5-1; clone_size: -; d_call: -; j_call: TRBJ2-7
cdr3_aa: CASSLAYASTGVLSGYTF; cdr3_nt: TGTGCCAGCAGCTTGGCATATGCTTCGACAGGGGTATTAAGTGGCTACACCTTC; v_call: TRBV5-6; clone_size: -; d_call: TRBD1; j_call: TRBJ1-2
cdr3_aa: CASSPQTGGNTIYF; cdr3_nt: TGTGCCAGCAGCCCTCAGACAGGGGGAAACACCATATATTTT; v_call: TRBV7-2; clone_size: -; d_call: TRBD1; j_call: TRBJ1-3
cdr3_aa: CARQGNTTDTQYF; cdr3_nt: TGTGCCAGGCAGGGGAATACCACAGATACGCAGTATTTT; v_call: TRBV2; clone_size: -; d_call: -; j_call: TRBJ2-3
cdr3_aa: CASSYDQAGSVAEAFF; cdr3_nt: TGTGCCAGCAGTTACGATCAGGCTGGAAGTGTCGCTGAAGCTTTCTTT; v_call: TRBV6-6; clone_size: -; d_call: -; j_call: TRBJ1-1
cdr3_aa: CASTEQGFDGYTF; cdr3_nt: TGTGCCAGTACCGAACAGGGGTTTGATGGCTACACCTTC; v_call: TRBV19; clone_size: -; d_call: TRBD1; j_call: TRBJ1-2
cdr3_aa: CASSFPNSGNTIYF; cdr3_nt: TGTGCCAGCAGTTTCCCCAACTCTGGAAACACCATATATTTT; v_call: TRBV28; clone_size: -; d_call: -; j_call: TRBJ1-3
cdr3_aa: CASSASGTGNEKLFF; cdr3_nt: TGTGCCAGCAGCGCCTCCGGGACAGGAAATGAAAAACTGTTTTTT; v_call: TRBV6-1; clone_size: -; d_call: TRBD1; j_call: TRBJ1-4
cdr3_aa: CASRQGWDNSPLHF; cdr3_nt: TGTGCCAGCAGACAGGGCTGGGATAATTCACCCCTCCACTTT; v_call: TRBV6-5; clone_size: -; d_call: -; j_call: TRBJ1-6
cdr3_aa: CASSPGPEGTEAFF; cdr3_nt: TGCGCCAGCAGCCCCGGACCCGAGGGCACTGAAGCTTTCTTT; v_call: TRBV5-1; clone_size: -; d_call: -; j_call: TRBJ1-1
cdr3_aa: CASATGNQNTEAFF; cdr3_nt: TGTGCCAGTGCTACAGGGAATCAGAACACTGAAGCTTTCTTT; v_call: TRBV19; clone_size: -; d_call: -; j_call: TRBJ1-1
cdr3_aa: CAWSRGQVNTEAFF; cdr3_nt: TGTGCCTGGAGTAGGGGACAGGTAAACACTGAAGCTTTCTTT; v_call: TRBV30; clone_size: once; d_call: TRBD1; j_call: TRBJ1-1
cdr3_aa: CASSSPVGTGEFAAAYEQYF; cdr3_nt: TGTGCCAGCAGCTCCCCGGTCGGGACAGGGGAATTTGCGGCGGCCTACGAGCAGTACTTC; v_call: TRBV7-6; clone_size: -; d_call: TRBD1; j_call: TRBJ2-7
cdr3_aa: CASSLRGGGPTGELFF; cdr3_nt: TGTGCCAGCAGCTTAAGGGGCGGGGGCCCCACCGGGGAGCTGTTTTTT; v_call: TRBV11-2; clone_size: -; d_call: -; j_call: TRBJ2-2
cdr3_aa: CASSQGPRQDTQYF; cdr3_nt: TGCGCCAGCAGCCAAGGACCCAGGCAAGATACGCAGTATTTT; v_call: TRBV4-3; clone_size: -; d_call: -; j_call: TRBJ2-3
cdr3_aa: CAISEYTETSGDMIEKLFF; cdr3_nt: TGTGCCATCAGTGAGTACACAGAGACGTCGGGGGATATGATTGAAAAACTGTTTTTT; v_call: TRBV10-3; clone_size: -; d_call: -; j_call: TRBJ1-4
cdr3_aa: CASSQETSSYEQYF; cdr3_nt: TGTGCCAGCAGCCAAGAAACTAGTTCCTACGAGCAGTACTTC; v_call: TRBV4-2; clone_size: -; d_call: -; j_call: TRBJ2-7
cdr3_aa: CASSLDSLTWVYEQYF; cdr3_nt: TGTGCCAGCAGCTTAGATAGCCTGACGTGGGTCTACGAGCAGTACTTC; v_call: TRBV7-2; clone_size: -; d_call: -; j_call: TRBJ2-7